The sequence of this T cell receptor (beta chain) was determined in a study of blood T cells in healthy people across ages. Whole-study results and caveats: Diversity was estimated from one million T cells, and these estimates were considered underestimates.

A second PCR, run for about 6 to 11 cycles, used a sample-barcoded 5' primer plus a J-beta primer mix. MiXCR was run by TCRdb on the 5' RACE reads, yielding one entry per CDR3 protein. Here the sample spans 1 million or so distinct CDR3 sequences, 20% to 25% being singletons. On this clonotype: Its antigen is unidentified. A read error may account for a junction end that differs from germline.

Germline loops: CDR1 MNHNY, CDR2 SVGAGI (reference sequence). The CDR3 consists of 13 residues. This same sample was also part of a study on T cells of mothers and their children. From that study: In unrelated and related pairs, TCR recombination output is shaped in a similar way by thymic selection.

V is TRBV6-6 and J is TRBJ2-1; the match to TRBD2 covers 9 bases. Near its end, the DNA agrees better with TRBJ2-7, so the J call may be wrong. This clonotype originated in a girl aged 2-9 years in good health. Material: blood. This chain's CDR3 is CASRTSDGSEQYF. Here the CDR3 DNA reads TGCGCCAGCAGGACTAGCGACGGCTCCGAGCAGTACTTC.